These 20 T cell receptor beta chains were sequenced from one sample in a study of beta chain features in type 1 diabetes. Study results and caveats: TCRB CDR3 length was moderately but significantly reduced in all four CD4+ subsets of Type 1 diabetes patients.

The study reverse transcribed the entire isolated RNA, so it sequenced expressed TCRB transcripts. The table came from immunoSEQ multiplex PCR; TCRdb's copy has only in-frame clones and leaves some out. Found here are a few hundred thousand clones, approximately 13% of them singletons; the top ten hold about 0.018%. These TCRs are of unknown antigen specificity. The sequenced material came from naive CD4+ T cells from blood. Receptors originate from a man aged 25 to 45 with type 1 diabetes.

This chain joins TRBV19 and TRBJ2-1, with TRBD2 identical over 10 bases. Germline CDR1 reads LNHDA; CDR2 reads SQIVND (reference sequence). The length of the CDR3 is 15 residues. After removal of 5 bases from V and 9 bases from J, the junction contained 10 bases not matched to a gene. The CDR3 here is CASSPSAGGPAEQFF. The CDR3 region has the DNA TGTGCCAGTAGTCCCTCAGCGGGAGGGCCGGCTGAGCAGTTCTTC.

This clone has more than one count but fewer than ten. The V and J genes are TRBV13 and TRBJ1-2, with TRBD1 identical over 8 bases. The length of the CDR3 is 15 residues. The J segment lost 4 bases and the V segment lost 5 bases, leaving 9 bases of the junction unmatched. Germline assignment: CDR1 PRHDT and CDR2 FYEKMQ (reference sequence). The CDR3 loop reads CASSRSRQGSYGYTF. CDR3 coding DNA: TGTGCCAGCAGCCGCTCTCGACAGGGGTCCTATGGCTACACCTTC.

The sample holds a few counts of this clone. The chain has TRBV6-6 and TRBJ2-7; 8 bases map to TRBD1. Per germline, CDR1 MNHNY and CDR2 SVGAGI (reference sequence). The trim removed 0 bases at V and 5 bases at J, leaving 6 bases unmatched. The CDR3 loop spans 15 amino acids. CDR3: CASSYSQGALDEQYF. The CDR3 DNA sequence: TGTGCCAGCAGTTACTCGCAGGGGGCATTAGACGAGCAGTACTTC.

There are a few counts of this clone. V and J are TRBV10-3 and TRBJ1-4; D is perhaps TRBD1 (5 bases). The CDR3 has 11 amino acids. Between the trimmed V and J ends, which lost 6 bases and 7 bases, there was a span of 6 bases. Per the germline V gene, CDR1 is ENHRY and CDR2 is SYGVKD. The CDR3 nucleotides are TGTGCCATCAGCACAGGTGAAAAACTGTTTTTT. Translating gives CAISTGEKLFF.

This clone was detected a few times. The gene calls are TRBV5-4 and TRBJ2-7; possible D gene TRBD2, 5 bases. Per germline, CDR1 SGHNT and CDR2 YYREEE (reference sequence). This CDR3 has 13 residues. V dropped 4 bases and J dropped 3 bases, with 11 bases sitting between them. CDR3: CASSSPGIYEQYF. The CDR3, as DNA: TGTGCCAGCAGCAGTCCGGGAATCTACGAGCAGTACTTC.

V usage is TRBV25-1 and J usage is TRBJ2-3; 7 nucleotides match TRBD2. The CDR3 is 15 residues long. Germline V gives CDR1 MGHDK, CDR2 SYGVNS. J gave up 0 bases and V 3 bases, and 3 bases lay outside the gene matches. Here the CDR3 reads CASSDHSGSTDTQYF. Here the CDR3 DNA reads TGTGCCAGCAGTGATCATAGCGGGAGCACAGATACGCAGTATTTT.

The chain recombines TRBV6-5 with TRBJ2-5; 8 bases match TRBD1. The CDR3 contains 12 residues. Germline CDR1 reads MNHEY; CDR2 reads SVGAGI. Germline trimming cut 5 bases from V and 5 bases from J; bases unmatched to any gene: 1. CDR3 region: CASSTGGETQYF. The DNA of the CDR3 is TGTGCCAGCAGTACAGGGGGGGAGACCCAGTACTTC.

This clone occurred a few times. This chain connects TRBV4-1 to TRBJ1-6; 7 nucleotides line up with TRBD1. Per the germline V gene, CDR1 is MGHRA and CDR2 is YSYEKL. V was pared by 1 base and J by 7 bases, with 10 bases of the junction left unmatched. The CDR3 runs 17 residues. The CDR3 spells CASSQGLQGPRNSPLHF. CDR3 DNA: TGCGCCAGCAGCCAAGGACTACAGGGGCCTCGGAATTCACCCCTCCACTTT.

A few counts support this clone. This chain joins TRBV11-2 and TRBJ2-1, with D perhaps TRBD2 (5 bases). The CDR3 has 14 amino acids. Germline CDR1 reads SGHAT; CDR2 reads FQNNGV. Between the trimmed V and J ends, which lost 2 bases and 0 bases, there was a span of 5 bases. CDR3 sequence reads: CASSLTSSYNEQFF. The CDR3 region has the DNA TGTGCCAGCAGCTTAACTAGCTCCTACAATGAGCAGTTCTTC.

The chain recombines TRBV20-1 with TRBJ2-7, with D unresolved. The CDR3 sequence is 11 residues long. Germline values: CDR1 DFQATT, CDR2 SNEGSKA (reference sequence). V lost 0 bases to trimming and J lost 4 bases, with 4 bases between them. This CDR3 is CSAREQYEQYF. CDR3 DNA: TGCAGTGCTAGAGAACAGTACGAGCAGTACTTC.

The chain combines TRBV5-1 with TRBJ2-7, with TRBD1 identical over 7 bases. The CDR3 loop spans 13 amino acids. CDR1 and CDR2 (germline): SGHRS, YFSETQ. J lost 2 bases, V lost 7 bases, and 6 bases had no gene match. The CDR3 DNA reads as TGCGCCAGCGCGTTTGGGACAGCCTACGAGCAGTACTTC. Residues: CASAFGTAYEQYF.

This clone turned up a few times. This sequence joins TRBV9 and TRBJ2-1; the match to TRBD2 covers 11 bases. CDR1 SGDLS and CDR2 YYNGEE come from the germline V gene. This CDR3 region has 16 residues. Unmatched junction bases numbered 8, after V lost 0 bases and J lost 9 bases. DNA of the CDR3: TGTGCCAGCAGCGTAGGAGTAGCGGGGGGGCAGGCTGAGCAGTTCTTC. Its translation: CASSVGVAGGQAEQFF. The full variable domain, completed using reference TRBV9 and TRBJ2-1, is DSGVTQTPKHLITATGQRVTLRCSPRSGDLSVYWYQQSLDQGLQFLIQYYNGEERAKGNILERFSAQQFPDLHSELNLSSLELGDSALYFCASSVGVAGGQAEQFFGPGTRLTVL.

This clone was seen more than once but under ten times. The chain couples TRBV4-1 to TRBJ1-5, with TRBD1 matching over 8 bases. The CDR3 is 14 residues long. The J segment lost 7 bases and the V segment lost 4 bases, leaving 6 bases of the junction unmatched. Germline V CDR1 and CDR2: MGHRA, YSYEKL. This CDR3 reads CASSRQTGDQPQHF. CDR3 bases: TGCGCCAGCAGCCGTCAGACAGGGGACCAGCCCCAGCATTTT.

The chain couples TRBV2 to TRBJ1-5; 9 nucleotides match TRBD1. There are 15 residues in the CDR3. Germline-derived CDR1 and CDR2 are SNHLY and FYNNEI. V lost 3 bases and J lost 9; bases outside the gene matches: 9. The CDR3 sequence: CASSEGQGSVWPQHF. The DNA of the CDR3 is TGTGCCAGCAGTGAGGGACAGGGCTCGGTGTGGCCCCAGCATTTT.

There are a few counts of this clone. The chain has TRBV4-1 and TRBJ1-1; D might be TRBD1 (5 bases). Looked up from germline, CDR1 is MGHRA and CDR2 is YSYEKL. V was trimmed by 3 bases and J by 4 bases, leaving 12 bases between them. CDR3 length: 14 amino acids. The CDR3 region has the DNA TGCGCCAGCAGCCACGCAGGGTTGAGCACTGAAGCTTTCTTT. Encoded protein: CASSHAGLSTEAFF.

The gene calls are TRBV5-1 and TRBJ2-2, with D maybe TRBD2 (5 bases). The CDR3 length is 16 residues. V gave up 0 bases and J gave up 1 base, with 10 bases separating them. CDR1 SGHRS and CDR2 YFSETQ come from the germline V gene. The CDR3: CASSLVGIGNTGELFF. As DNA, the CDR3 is TGCGCCAGCAGCTTGGTCGGGATTGGGAACACCGGGGAGCTGTTTTTT.

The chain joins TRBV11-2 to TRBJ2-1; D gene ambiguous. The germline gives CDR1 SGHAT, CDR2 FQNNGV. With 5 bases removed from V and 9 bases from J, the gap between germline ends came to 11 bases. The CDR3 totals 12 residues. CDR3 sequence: CASSPAGGEQFF. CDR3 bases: TGTGCCAGCAGCCCTGCCGGCGGTGAGCAGTTCTTC.

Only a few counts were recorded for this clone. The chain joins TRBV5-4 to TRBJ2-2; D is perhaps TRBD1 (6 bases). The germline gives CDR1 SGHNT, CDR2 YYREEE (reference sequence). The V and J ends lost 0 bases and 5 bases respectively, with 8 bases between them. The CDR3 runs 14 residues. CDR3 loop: CASSLEGQTGELFF. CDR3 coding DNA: TGTGCCAGCAGCTTGGAGGGACAAACCGGGGAGCTGTTTTTT.

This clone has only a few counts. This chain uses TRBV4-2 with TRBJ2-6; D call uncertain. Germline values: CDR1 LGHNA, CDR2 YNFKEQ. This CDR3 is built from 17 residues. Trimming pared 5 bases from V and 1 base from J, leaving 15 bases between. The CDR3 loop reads CASSAALEVSGANVLTF. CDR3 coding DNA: TGTGCCAGCAGCGCCGCCCTTGAGGTTTCTGGGGCCAACGTCCTGACTTTC.

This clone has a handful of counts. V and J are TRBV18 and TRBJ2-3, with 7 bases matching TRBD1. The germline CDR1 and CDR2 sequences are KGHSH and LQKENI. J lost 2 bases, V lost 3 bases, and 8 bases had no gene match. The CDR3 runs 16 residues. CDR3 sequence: CASSPTQGLPTDTQYF. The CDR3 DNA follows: TGTGCCAGCTCACCGACACAGGGGCTACCCACAGATACGCAGTATTTT.